This T cell receptor (beta chain) appears in the sequencing data of a study of vaccination and CD4 T cells after COVID-19. Study-wide background: There were six male and four female convalescents, and two of them were Hispanic. Median time from COVID diagnosis to post-COVID sampling was roughly 100 days (35 to 161).

In regard to this clonotype: The antigen is undetermined.

The V gene lost 4 bases and the J gene lost 3 bases, with 10 bases spanning the gap. The CDR3 contains 14 residues. Looked up from germline, CDR1 is SNHLY and CDR2 is FYNNEI. Treatment described: roughly ten-day PBMC culture with coronavirus spike peptide pools or control peptides (ViraFEST assay). Cultured CD4+ T cell DNA was sequenced using the Oncomine TCR Beta short-read assay. TCRdb itself ran the PCR reads through MiXCR, one entry per CDR3 protein. This table holds more than 9,500 distinct CDR3 sequences, 76% found once. The rearrangement links TRBV2 to TRBJ2-1, with D maybe TRBD2 (5 bases). Sequenced input: CD4+ T cells from blood, cultured in vitro. This TCR was recovered from a human donor who had recovered from COVID-19. The CDR3, as DNA: TGTGCCAGCAGTGCCGGGAATATCTACAATGAGCAGTTCTTC. It encodes CASSAGNIYNEQFF.